This TCR beta chain derives from a study of T cell repertoires in cytomegalovirus infection. Study at large: Public TCR beta signatures were indicative of both CMV infection and a matching HLA type.

The study, taken as a whole, reports: It was HLA-C-restricted CMV-specific TCR beta clonotypes that dominated the response ex vivo. Carriage of CMV together with the relevant HLA was identifiable through cumulative public TCR beta family frequency.

To note about this clonotype: Its antigen is as yet unknown.

Trimming stripped 0 bases from V and 6 bases from J, with 4 bases between. The CDR3 totals 13 residues. Germline loops: CDR1 KGHDR, CDR2 SFDVKD. MiXCR, applied by TCRdb to the reads, yields one record per CDR3 protein. The table includes 650,000 to 900,000 distinct CDR3 sequences, around a third detected once. The rearrangement links TRBV24-1 to TRBJ2-2; D is uncertain. The TCR originated in a human donor in good health (CMV status not recorded). Some clones in this sample may be carry-over from other donors' samples. The sequenced sample was cultured CD8+ T cells from PBMCs, obtained from culture after CMV antigen stimulation. The CDR3 region is CATSDLLSGELFF. In DNA form, the CDR3 reads TGTGCCACCAGTGATTTGCTATCCGGGGAGCTGTTTTTT.